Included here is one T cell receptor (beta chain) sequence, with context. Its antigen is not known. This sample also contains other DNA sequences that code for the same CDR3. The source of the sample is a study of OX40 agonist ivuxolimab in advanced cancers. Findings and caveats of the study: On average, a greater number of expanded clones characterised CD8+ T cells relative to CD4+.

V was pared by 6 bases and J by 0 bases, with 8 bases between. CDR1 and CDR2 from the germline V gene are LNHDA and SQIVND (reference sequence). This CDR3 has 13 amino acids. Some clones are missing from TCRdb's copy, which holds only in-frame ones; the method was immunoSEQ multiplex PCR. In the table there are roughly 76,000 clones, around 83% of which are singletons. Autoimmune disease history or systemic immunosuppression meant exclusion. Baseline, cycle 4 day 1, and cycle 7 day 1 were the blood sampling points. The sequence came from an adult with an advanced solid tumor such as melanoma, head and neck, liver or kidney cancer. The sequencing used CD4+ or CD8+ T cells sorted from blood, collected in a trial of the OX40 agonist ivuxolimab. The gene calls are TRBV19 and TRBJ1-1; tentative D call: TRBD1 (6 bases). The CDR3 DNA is TGTGCCAGTAGCGGACAGTTGAACACTGAAGCTTTCTTT. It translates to CASSGQLNTEAFF.